Presented here are 4 T cell receptor beta chains from one specimen sequenced in a study of CD8 T cells in ankylosing spondylitis (dated by TCRdb to 2016 to 2017). Libraries were constructed by 5' RACE. Sequencing relied on an Illumina HiSeq 2500. TCRdb reprocessed the public reads (quality trimming at Q25 with fastp, clone calling with MiXCR) and kept in-frame beta chains. Rows matching on CDR3 protein sequence are summarized as one entry with the most common DNA and genes. The sample table records 150,000 to 200,000 distinct CDR3 sequences; approximately 12% of these occur just once. The ten largest clones add up to 8% to 13% of the sample. Source material: blood, either unsorted or a sorted T cell fraction (not recorded which). These receptor sequences come from a female donor with ankylosing spondylitis or in good health (not recorded which).

This clonotype was picked up many times. This chain connects TRBV11-2 to TRBJ2-7; possible D gene TRBD1, 6 bases. The CDR3 has 17 amino acids. In germline, CDR1 is SGHAT, CDR2 FQNNGV. Trimming cost V 1 base and J 0 bases, with 16 bases left between them. CDR3 sequence: CASSLGGGGKHSYEQYF. The CDR3 DNA reads as TGTGCCAGCAGCTTAGGAGGGGGTGGTAAGCACTCCTACGAGCAGTACTTC.

This clonotype was recorded a few times. The chain has TRBV20-1 and TRBJ2-3; D gene unclear. V dropped 2 bases and J dropped 6 bases, with 12 bases sitting between them. CDR1 and CDR2 from the germline V gene are DFQATT and SNEGSKA (reference sequence). The CDR3 contains 13 residues. The CDR3 sequence: CSARRSAADTQYF. CDR3 DNA sequence: TGCAGTGCTAGAAGGTCGGCCGCGGATACGCAGTATTTT.

This clonotype was seen at least ten times. This rearrangement joins TRBV5-1 to TRBJ2-7; tentatively, D is TRBD2 (5 bases). This CDR3 spans 15 amino acids. With 2 bases removed from V and 1 base from J, the gap between germline ends came to 13 bases. CDR1 is SGHRS and CDR2 is YFSETQ in the germline V gene. This CDR3 is CASSLASGLSYEQYF. CDR3 DNA: TGCGCCAGCAGCTTAGCGAGCGGCCTGTCCTACGAGCAGTACTTC.

V usage is TRBV18 and J usage is TRBJ2-1; the D gene is possibly TRBD1 (5 bases). The V and J ends lost 7 bases and 6 bases respectively, with 13 bases between them. This CDR3 has 13 amino acids. Germline V lookup: CDR1 KGHSH, CDR2 LQKENI. The CDR3 reads CASLGVTRNEQFF. CDR3 nucleotides: TGTGCCAGCTTAGGGGTTACGCGCAATGAGCAGTTCTTC.